This T cell receptor beta chain is drawn from a study of CD8 T cells in Susac syndrome. Random-hexamer reverse transcription was applied to about 0.5 to 1 ug RNA. By means of immunoSEQ multiplex PCR, TCR beta CDR3 spanning 54 Vbeta and 13 Jbeta underwent amplification. TCRdb called the immunoSEQ multiplex PCR reads again in MiXCR, with one record for every CDR3 protein. The sample gives under 200,000 distinct CDR3 sequences, around 95% of which show up once; under 0.12% is in the top ten. CDR3 size: 15 residues. Looked up from germline, CDR1 is SGHRS and CDR2 is YFSETQ. V shed 0 bases and J 7 bases; nucleotides not matched to a gene: 7. Sequencing of TCR beta covered CD8+ and CD4+ T cells obtained from blood.

This receptor was taken from a human donor in good health. Sample: CD4+ T cells from PBMCs. J is TRBJ1-5 and V is TRBV5-1; 7 bases align to TRBD1. The CDR3 protein is CASSLDGDRDQPQHF. CDR3 nucleotide sequence: TGCGCCAGCAGCTTGGACGGCGACAGGGACCAGCCCCAGCATTTT.